The 25 T cell receptor beta chains reported below all come from one sample, sequenced in a study of tumor-infiltrating lymphocytes in primary liver carcinoma. For blood RNA, unsorted whole blood served as the source, and germline DNA was extracted too. Starting material of about 450 ng total RNA yielded TCR beta cDNA via a constant-region primer. Three-round nested multiplex PCR performed with slightly modified ARM-PCR produced the TCR beta libraries. Primers for the first two PCR rounds were TRBV1-TRBV30 forward primers and a C-beta reverse primer (around 11 cycles per round). Using its own MiXCR run on the multiplex PCR reads, TCRdb lists one record per CDR3 protein. The table records some 190,000 distinct CDR3 sequences, less than 65% of them present only once. Sequences were obtained from peripheral blood. The receptor source for this set is a man aged 40-49 years with primary liver carcinoma and hepatitis B virus infection.

The chain is built from TRBV5-4 and TRBJ2-2; D unresolved. Germline V CDR1 and CDR2: SGHNT, YYREEE (reference sequence). The CDR3 has 14 amino acids. V lost 0 bases, J lost 4 bases, and 7 bases lay in between. For the CDR3, the DNA is TGTGCCAGCAGCTTGGACTGGGGCACCGGGGAGCTGTTTTTT. This codes for CASSLDWGTGELFF. Variable domain in full (rest from reference TRBV5-4 and TRBJ2-2): ETGVTQSPTHLIKTRGQQVTLRCSSQSGHNTVSWYQQALGQGPQFIFQYYREEENGRGNFPPRFSGLQFPNYSSELNVNALELDDSALYLCASSLDWGTGELFFGEGSRLTVL.

This chain connects TRBV6-2 or TRBV6-3 to TRBJ2-2, with D possibly being TRBD1 or TRBD2 (5 bases each). This CDR3 contains 15 residues. V was trimmed by 6 bases and J by 3 bases, leaving 14 bases between them. The germline V gene encodes CDR1 MNHEY and CDR2 SVGEGT. CDR3 region: CASSFGTLHTGELFF. CDR3 sequence (DNA): TGTGCCAGCAGCTTCGGGACCCTGCACACCGGGGAGCTGTTTTTT.

The sample holds a few counts of this clonotype. The rearrangement links TRBV5-1 to TRBJ2-1; D might be TRBD1 (6 bases). The V end was cut by 0 bases, the J end by 4 bases, with 14 bases between. The CDR3 runs to 16 residues. CDR1 is SGHRS and CDR2 is YFSETQ in the germline V gene. Here the CDR3 DNA reads TGCGCCAGCAGCTTGGAGGGGGACAACTGGTACAATGAGCAGTTCTTC. It encodes CASSLEGDNWYNEQFF.

Regarding this clonotype: This may come from a read error, since a much larger clone is one base off. The chain uses TRBV6-5 and TRBJ2-7; the match to TRBD1 covers 8 bases. The germline V gene has CDR1 MNHEY and CDR2 SVGAGI. The length of the CDR3 is 15 residues. In DNA, the CDR3 is TGTGCCAGCAGGCCCGCACGGGACAGGCACTACGAGCGGTACTTC. It specifies CASRPARDRHYERYF.

This chain joins TRBV11-2 and TRBJ2-1; D is unclear. The CDR3 has 16 amino acids. Per germline, CDR1 SGHAT and CDR2 FQNNGV. The V and J ends lost 3 bases and 0 bases respectively, with 12 bases between them. The chain's CDR3 is CASSFWRPFSYNEQFF. DNA of the CDR3: TGTGCCAGCAGCTTCTGGAGACCCTTCTCCTACAATGAGCAGTTCTTC.

The V gene is TRBV10-2, the J gene TRBJ2-1, with D perhaps TRBD1 (6 bases). The CDR3 has 14 amino acids. Germline-derived CDR1 and CDR2 are WSHSY and SAAADI. The V and J ends lost 8 bases and 5 bases respectively, with 16 bases between them. The CDR3 nucleotides are TGCGCCAGCGCCTTCCAGGGGAACAACAATGAGCAGTTCTTC. This sequence encodes CASAFQGNNNEQFF.

The gene calls are TRBV4-1 and TRBJ1-2; 9 nucleotides agree with TRBD1. Looked up from germline, CDR1 is MGHRA and CDR2 is YSYEKL. CDR3 size: 16 residues. V trimming: 0 bases; J trimming: 9 bases; junction bases outside the gene matches: 11. CDR3 sequence reads: CASSQEGTGMVGCYTF. The DNA for the CDR3 is TGCGCCAGCAGCCAAGAGGGGACAGGGATGGTTGGCTGCTACACCTTC.

The chain joins TRBV28 to TRBJ1-5; D is perhaps TRBD1 (5 bases). The V end lost 4 bases, the J end lost 7 bases, and 17 bases lay between the germline ends. Germline V gives CDR1 MDHEN, CDR2 SYDVKM. This CDR3 is 15 amino acids long. The CDR3 here is CASSSPRESGQPQHF. DNA for the CDR3: TGTGCCAGCAGTTCGCCCAGGGAATCTGGACAGCCCCAGCATTTT.

About this clonotype itself: The junction shows a germline mismatch at one end, possibly a read error. This rearrangement joins TRBV11-2 to TRBJ2-7; weak D call: TRBD2 (5 bases). Germline lookup yields CDR1 SGHAT and CDR2 FQNNGV. The CDR3 consists of 16 residues. As DNA, the CDR3 is TGCGCCAGCAGCTCCGCCAGGATAGGGAGCTCCTACGAGCAGTACTTC. Translated, it gives CASSSARIGSSYEQYF. The entire variable domain, with the rest obtained from reference TRBV11-2 and TRBJ2-7, is as follows: EAGVAQSPRYKIIEKRQSVAFWCNPISGHATLYWYQQILGQGPKLLIQFQNNGVVDDSQLPKDRFSAERLKGVDSTLKIQPAKLEDSAVYLCASSSARIGSSYEQYFGPGTRLTVT.

This clonotype appeared a few times. The V gene is TRBV29-1, the J gene TRBJ2-7; 7 nucleotides match TRBD2. The CDR3 is 13 amino acids. J gave up 3 bases and V 7 bases, and 9 bases lay outside the gene matches. The V gene's germline CDR1 is SQVTM and CDR2 ANQGSEA. CDR3 sequence reads: CSGRSTGGYEQYF. The CDR3 DNA follows: TGCAGCGGGCGGTCAACGGGAGGCTACGAGCAGTACTTC.

This clonotype was picked up one time. The chain is built from TRBV6-1 and TRBJ2-2; 12 nucleotides align to TRBD2. This CDR3 is 15 amino acids long. V lost 9 bases, J lost 4 bases, and 6 bases stayed unmatched. Germline values: CDR1 MNHNS, CDR2 SASEGT. The CDR3 is CASILAGGATGELFF. Written as DNA, the CDR3 is TGTGCCAGTATACTAGCGGGAGGTGCCACCGGGGAGCTGTTTTTT.

As for this clonotype: This sequence may be a read error, since a much larger clone differs from it by one base. The chain recombines TRBV11-1 with TRBJ2-5; 8 bases match TRBD2. Looked up from germline, CDR1 is SGHAT and CDR2 is FQDESV (reference sequence). This CDR3 contains 14 residues. CDR3 in amino acids: CTSSYTSGQETQYF. In DNA, the CDR3 is TGTACCAGCAGCTATACTAGCGGCCAAGAGACCCAGTACTTC.

This clonotype was found a few times. The genes are TRBV5-4 and TRBJ2-1; 9 bases fit TRBD2. This CDR3 region has 14 residues. Germline V lookup: CDR1 SGHNT, CDR2 YYREEE (reference sequence). V lost 6 bases, J lost 5 bases, and 6 bases stayed unmatched. The DNA of the CDR3 is TGTGCCAGCAAAACTAGCGGGTACAACAATGAGCAGTTCTTC. Amino acids: CASKTSGYNNEQFF.

The chain carries TRBV4-1 and TRBJ1-4; 8 bases fit TRBD1. This CDR3 has 18 amino acids. The germline gives CDR1 MGHRA, CDR2 YSYEKL. Trimming took 3 bases from V and 10 from J; bases not matched to a gene: 19. CDR3 nucleotides: TGCGCCAGCAGCCACCCCGGGGGGGAAACAGGGGGGATGGGAAAACTGTTTTTT. This gives the protein CASSHPGGETGGMGKLFF.

On this clonotype: One junction end does not reproduce the germline sequence, and a read error may be involved. The chain links TRBV6-1 to TRBJ2-2; D is possibly TRBD2 (5 bases). The CDR3 extends over 15 amino acids. Germline CDR1 and CDR2: MNHNS and SASEGT. The CDR3 sequence is CASSEQGLNTGELFF. CDR3 DNA sequence: TGTGCCAGCAGTGAACAAGGGTTGAACACCGGGGAACTGTTTTTT.

About this clonotype: Germline is not matched at one junction end, which may reflect a read error. V gene TRBV29-1 combines with J gene TRBJ2-1; the D call may be TRBD1 or TRBD2 (6 bases each). Germline CDR1 reads SQVTM; CDR2 reads ANQGSEA. CDR3 size: 16 residues. Written as DNA, the CDR3 is TGCAGCGCTACCATGCGGGGTCGGGGGCATACGAATGAGCGGTTCTTC. Its protein is CSATMRGRGHTNERFF.

About this clonotype: One end of the junction does not line up with germline, which may come from a read error. V gene TRBV11-2 combines with J gene TRBJ2-3; TRBD1 matches 10 bases. This CDR3 spans 15 amino acids. CDR1 is SGHAT, CDR2 FQNNGV, per germline. This chain's CDR3 is CASSRQGAVTDMQYF. The CDR3 DNA reads as TGTGCCAGCAGCCGACAGGGGGCTGTCACCGATATGCAGTATTTT.

This sequence joins TRBV11-2 and TRBJ1-5; D is possibly TRBD2 (5 bases). The J call may be incorrect, as the DNA end agrees better with TRBJ2-3. CDR3 length equals 15 residues. In germline, CDR1 is SGHAT, CDR2 FQNNGV. The chain's CDR3 is CASSSGFMGNQPQYF. CDR3 coding DNA: TGTGCCAGCAGCTCGGGGTTCATGGGCAATCAGCCCCAGTATTTT.

The chain links TRBV11-2 to TRBJ2-7; D may be TRBD1 (5 bases). Germline CDR1 reads SGHAT; CDR2 reads FQNNGV. The CDR3 runs 14 residues. V lost 1 base to trimming and J lost 3 bases, with 10 bases between them. The CDR3 sequence is CASSLGGLGYEQYF. The CDR3 DNA is TGTGCCAGCAGCTTAGGGGGCCTCGGCTACGAGCAGTACTTC. The entire variable domain, with the rest obtained from reference TRBV11-2 and TRBJ2-7, is as follows: EAGVAQSPRYKIIEKRQSVAFWCNPISGHATLYWYQQILGQGPKLLIQFQNNGVVDDSQLPKDRFSAERLKGVDSTLKIQPAKLEDSAVYLCASSLGGLGYEQYFGPGTRLTVT.

The chain uses TRBV10-3 and TRBJ2-7, with D perhaps matching TRBD1 (5 bases). V was pared by 0 bases and J by 6 bases, with 9 bases between. The CDR3 consists of 13 residues. Germline V lookup: CDR1 ENHRY, CDR2 SYGVKD. The CDR3 protein is CAISESLGAEQYF. The CDR3 nucleotides read TGTGCCATCAGTGAGTCGCTAGGGGCCGAGCAGTACTTC.

Comments on this clonotype: Likely a read error: the CDR3 ends without its conserved phenylalanine or tryptophan. The chain recombines TRBV29-1 with TRBJ2-1; possible D gene TRBD1, 6 bases. Trimming removed 3 bases at V and 4 bases at J, with 16 bases between. Germline CDR1 and CDR2: SQVTM and ANQGSEA. The CDR3 length is 15 residues. The CDR3 nucleotides read TGCAGCGTTGAGCGCCGGGGCAGGGGTTACAATGAGCAGTTCTTA. Translating gives CSVERRGRGYNEQFL.

About this clonotype: At one boundary the junction diverges from the germline segment, which might be a read error. The chain is built from TRBV11-2 and TRBJ2-1; the match to TRBD2 covers 9 bases. Germline CDR1 SGHAT, CDR2 FQNNGV. The CDR3 consists of 18 residues. This CDR3 is CASSLIPSGVISYNERFF. Written as DNA, the CDR3 is TGTGCCAGCAGCTTAATCCCTAGCGGGGTCATCTCCTACAATGAGCGGTTCTTC.

In regard to this clonotype: Relative to the germline gene, one junction end is altered; a read error may explain this. The chain recombines TRBV10-3 with TRBJ2-1, with a tentative D call TRBD2 (7 bases). Germline CDR1 is ENHRY and CDR2 is SYGVKD. CDR3 length: 15 residues. The CDR3 DNA reads TGTGCCATGGAGAGGGGCGGGGGCTCCTACAATGAGCAATTCTTC. This sequence encodes CAMERGGGSYNEQFF.

The chain joins TRBV24-1 to TRBJ2-3; 10 nucleotides align to TRBD2. Trimming removed 2 bases from V and 4 bases from J; junction bases left unmatched: 5. The CDR3 runs 16 residues. Germline assignment: CDR1 KGHDR and CDR2 SFDVKD. In DNA form, the CDR3 reads TGTGCCACCAGTGATTCTCCGGGACTAGCGTCAGATACGCAGTATTTT. It is translated as CATSDSPGLASDTQYF.

This sequence joins TRBV29-1 and TRBJ2-1; D is possibly TRBD1 (5 bases). The CDR3 is 10 residues long. V was cut by 4 bases and J by 12 bases, with 10 bases left in between. CDR1 and CDR2 from the germline V gene are SQVTM and ANQGSEA. The CDR3 here is CSVVRGGQFF. CDR3 DNA: TGCAGCGTTGTAAGGGGTGGGCAGTTCTTC.